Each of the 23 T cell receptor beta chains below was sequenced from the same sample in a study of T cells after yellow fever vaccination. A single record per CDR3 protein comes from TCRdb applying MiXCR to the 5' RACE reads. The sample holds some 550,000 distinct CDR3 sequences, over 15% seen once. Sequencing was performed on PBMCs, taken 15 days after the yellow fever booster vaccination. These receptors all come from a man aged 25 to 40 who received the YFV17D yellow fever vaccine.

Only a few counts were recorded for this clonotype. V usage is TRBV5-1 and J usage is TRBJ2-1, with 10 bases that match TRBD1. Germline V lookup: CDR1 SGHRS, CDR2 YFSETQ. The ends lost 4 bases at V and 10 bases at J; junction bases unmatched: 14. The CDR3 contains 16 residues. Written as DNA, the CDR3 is TGCGCCAGCAGCGCCTTCGCGGGACAGGGGTATAACGAGCAGTTCTTC. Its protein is CASSAFAGQGYNEQFF.

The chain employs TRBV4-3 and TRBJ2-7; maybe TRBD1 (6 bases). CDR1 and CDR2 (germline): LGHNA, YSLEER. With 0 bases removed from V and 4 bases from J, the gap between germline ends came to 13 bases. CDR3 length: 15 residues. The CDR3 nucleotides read TGCGCCAGCAGCCAAGAATTGGGGGCTTATTACGAGCAGTACTTC. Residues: CASSQELGAYYEQYF.

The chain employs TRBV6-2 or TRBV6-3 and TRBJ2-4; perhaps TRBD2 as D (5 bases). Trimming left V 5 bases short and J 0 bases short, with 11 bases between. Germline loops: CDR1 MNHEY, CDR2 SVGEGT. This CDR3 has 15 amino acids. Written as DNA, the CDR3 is TGTGCCAGCAGTCGGGAAACCAAAGCCAAAAACATTCAGTACTTC. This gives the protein CASSRETKAKNIQYF.

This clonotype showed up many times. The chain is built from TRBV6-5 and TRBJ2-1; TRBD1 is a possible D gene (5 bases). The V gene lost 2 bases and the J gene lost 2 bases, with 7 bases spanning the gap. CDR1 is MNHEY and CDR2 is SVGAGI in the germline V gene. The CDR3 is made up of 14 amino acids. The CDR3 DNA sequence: TGTGCCAGCAGTTACAGGGGTCCCTACAATGAGCAGTTCTTC. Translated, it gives CASSYRGPYNEQFF.

The CDR3 DNA reads TGCGCCAGCAGTTACCTCCGGGGGCAGGGTGGCACTGAAGCTTTCTTT. It codes for CASSYLRGQGGTEAFF. The V gene is TRBV10-2, the J gene TRBJ1-1, with D possibly matching TRBD1 (6 bases). The CDR3 totals 16 residues. Trimming cost V 5 bases and J 4 bases, with 20 bases left between them. CDR1 is WSHSY and CDR2 is SAAADI in the germline V gene.

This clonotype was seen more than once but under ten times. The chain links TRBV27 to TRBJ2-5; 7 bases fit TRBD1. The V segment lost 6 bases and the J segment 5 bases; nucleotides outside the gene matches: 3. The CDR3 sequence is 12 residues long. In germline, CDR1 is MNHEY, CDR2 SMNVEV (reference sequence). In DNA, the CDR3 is TGTGCCAGCAGGACAGGGCCGGAGACCCAGTACTTC. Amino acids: CASRTGPETQYF.

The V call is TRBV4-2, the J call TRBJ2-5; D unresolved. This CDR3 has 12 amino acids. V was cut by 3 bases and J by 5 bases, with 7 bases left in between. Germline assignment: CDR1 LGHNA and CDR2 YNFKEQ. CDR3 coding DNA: TGTGCCAGCAGCCAGACCTCGGAGACCCAGTACTTC. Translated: CASSQTSETQYF.

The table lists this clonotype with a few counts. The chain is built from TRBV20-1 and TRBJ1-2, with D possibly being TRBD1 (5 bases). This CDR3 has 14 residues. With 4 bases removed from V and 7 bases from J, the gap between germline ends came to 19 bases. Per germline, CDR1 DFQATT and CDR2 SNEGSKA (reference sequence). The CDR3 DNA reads TGCAGTGCTAAAGAACTGGGACTCCCCTCTGGCTACACCTTC. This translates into CSAKELGLPSGYTF.

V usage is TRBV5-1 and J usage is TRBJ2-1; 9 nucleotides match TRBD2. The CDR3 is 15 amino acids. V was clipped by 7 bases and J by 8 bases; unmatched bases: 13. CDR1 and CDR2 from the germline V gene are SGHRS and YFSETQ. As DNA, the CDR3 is TGCGCCAGCTCACTCGGGGCTAGCGGGAACTATGAGCAGTTCTTC. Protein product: CASSLGASGNYEQFF.

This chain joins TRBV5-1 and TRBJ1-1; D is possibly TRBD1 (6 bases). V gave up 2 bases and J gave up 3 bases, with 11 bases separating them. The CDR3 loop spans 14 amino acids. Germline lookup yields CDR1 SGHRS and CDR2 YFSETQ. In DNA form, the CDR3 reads TGCGCCAGCAGCTTAAGGGGGTGGGACACTGAAGCTTTCTTT. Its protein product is CASSLRGWDTEAFF.

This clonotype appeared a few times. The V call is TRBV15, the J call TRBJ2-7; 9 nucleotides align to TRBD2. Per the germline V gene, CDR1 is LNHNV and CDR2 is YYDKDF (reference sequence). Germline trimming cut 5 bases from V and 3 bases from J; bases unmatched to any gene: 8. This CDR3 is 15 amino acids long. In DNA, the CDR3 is TGTGCCACCAGCTTCCGACTAGCGGCGGACTACGAGCAGTACTTC. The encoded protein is CATSFRLAADYEQYF.

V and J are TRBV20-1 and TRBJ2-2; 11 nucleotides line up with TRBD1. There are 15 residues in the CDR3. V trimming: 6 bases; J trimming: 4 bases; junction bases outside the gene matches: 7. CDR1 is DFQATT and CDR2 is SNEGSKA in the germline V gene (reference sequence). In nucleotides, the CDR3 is TGCAGTGCACTCTTCGGGACAGGGGGCACCGGGGAGCTGTTTTTT. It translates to CSALFGTGGTGELFF.

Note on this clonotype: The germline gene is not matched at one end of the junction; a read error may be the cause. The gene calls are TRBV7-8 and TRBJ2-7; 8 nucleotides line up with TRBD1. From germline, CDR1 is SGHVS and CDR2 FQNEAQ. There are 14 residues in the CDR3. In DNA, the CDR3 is TGTGCCAGCAGCCTATGGACAGGGCCCTACGTGCAGTACTTC. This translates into CASSLWTGPYVQYF.

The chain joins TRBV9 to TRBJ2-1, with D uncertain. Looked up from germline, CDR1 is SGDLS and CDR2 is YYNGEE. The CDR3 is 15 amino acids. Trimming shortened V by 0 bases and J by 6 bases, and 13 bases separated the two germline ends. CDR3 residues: CASSVGQGSGNEQFF. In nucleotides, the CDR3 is TGTGCCAGCAGCGTAGGACAAGGTTCGGGCAATGAGCAGTTCTTC.

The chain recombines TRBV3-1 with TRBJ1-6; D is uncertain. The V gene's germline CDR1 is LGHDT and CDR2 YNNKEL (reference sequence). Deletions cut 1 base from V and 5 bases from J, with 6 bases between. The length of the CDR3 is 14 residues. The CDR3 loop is CASSQAGNNSPLHF. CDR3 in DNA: TGTGCCAGCAGCCAAGCAGGCAATAATTCACCCCTCCACTTT.

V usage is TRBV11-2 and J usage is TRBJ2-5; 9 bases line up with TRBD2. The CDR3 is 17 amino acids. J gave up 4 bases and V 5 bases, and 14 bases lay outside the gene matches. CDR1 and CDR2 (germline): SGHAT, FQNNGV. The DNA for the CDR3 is TGTGCCAGCAGCCATTGGCTCGGCGGGAGGGCCGTAGAGACCCAGTACTTC. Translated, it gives CASSHWLGGRAVETQYF.

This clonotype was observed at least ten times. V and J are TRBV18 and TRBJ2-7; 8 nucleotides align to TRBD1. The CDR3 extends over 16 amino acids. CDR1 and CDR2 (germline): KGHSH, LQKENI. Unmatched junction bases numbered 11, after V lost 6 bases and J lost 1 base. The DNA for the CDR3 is TGTGCCAGCTCCCCTCTCGGCGGGACAGGATCCTACGAGCAGTACTTC. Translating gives CASSPLGGTGSYEQYF.

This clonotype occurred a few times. CDR3 in amino acids: CAISGEDLQGPEAFF. The CDR3 DNA reads TGTGCCATCAGTGGGGAAGACCTACAGGGTCCTGAAGCTTTCTTT. The V and J genes are TRBV10-3 and TRBJ1-1; TRBD1 might be the D (6 bases). V shed 4 bases and J shed 6 bases, with 18 bases lying between them. The CDR3 runs 15 residues. Germline lookup yields CDR1 ENHRY and CDR2 SYGVKD.

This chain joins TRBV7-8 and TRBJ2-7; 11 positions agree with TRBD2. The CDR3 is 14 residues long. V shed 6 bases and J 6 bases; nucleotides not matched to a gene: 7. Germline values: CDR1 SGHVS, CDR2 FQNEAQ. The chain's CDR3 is CASRSGTSGPEQYF. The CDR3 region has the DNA TGTGCCAGCAGGTCAGGGACTAGCGGACCCGAGCAGTACTTC.

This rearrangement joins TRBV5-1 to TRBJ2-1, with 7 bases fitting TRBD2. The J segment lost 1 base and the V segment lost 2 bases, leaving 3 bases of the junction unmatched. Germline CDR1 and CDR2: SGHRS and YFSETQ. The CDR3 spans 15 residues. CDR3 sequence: CASSFSGWSYNEQFF. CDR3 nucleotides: TGCGCCAGCAGCTTTAGCGGGTGGTCCTACAATGAGCAGTTCTTC. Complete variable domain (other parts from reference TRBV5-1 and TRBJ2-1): KAGVTQTPRYLIKTRGQQVTLSCSPISGHRSVSWYQQTPGQGLQFLFEYFSETQRNKGNFPGRFSGRQFSNSRSEMNVSTLELGDSALYLCASSFSGWSYNEQFFGPGTRLTVL.

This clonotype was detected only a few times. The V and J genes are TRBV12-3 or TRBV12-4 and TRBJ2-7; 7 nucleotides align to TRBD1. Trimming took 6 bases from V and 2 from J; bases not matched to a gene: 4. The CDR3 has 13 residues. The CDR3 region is CASRPTGAYEQYF. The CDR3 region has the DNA TGTGCCAGCAGACCAACAGGGGCCTACGAGCAGTACTTC.

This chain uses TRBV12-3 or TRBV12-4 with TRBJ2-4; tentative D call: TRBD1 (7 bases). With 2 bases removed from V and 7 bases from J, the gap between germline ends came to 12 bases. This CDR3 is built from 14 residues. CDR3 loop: CASSLPAGGNIQYF. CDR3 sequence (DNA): TGTGCCAGCAGTTTACCAGCAGGGGGGAACATTCAGTACTTC.

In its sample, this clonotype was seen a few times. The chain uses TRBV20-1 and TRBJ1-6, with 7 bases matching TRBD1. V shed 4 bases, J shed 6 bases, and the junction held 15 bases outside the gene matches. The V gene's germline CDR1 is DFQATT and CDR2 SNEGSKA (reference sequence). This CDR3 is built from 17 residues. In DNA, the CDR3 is TGCAGTGCTAAAGGTTCCTCGACAGGGTCGGTTAATTCACCCCTCCACTTT. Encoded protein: CSAKGSSTGSVNSPLHF.